This is a list of T cell receptor beta chains from one sample in a study of CD8+CD57+ T cells in acquired aplastic anemia. TCRdb re-called the reads with MiXCR, one entry per CDR3 protein. This table holds around 290,000 distinct CDR3 sequences, approximately 60% found once. The source material was sorted CD4+, CD8+, or CD8+CD57+ T cells (not recorded which) from PBMCs. The receptors were sampled from a human donor with aplastic anemia. Both conserved end residues are part of each CDR3. D genes are given only for firm matches. Where a row states a size, it is once, few, many or the class of an expanded clone; other rows omit it.

clone_size,v_call,j_call,d_call,cdr3_aa,cdr3_nt
.,TRBV9,TRBJ2-3,TRBD2,CASSWGDLLTSADTQYF,TGTGCCAGCAGCTGGGGGGACTTATTGACTAGCGCAGATACGCAGTATTTT
.,TRBV5-5,TRBJ2-5,.,CSSSPGDFGKETQHF,TGTTCCAGCAGCCCGGGGGACTTCGGTAAAGAGACCCAGCACTTC
.,TRBV10-3,TRBJ1-4,TRBD1,CATPGGTEPNEKLFF,TGTGCCACCCCTGGGGGGACAGAACCTAATGAAAAACTGTTTTTT
many,TRBV29-1,TRBJ1-5,.,CSVDESGYDLSNQPQHF,TGCAGCGTTGATGAATCGGGGTACGATCTAAGCAATCAGCCCCAGCATTTT
.,TRBV10-1,TRBJ2-1,TRBD2,CAGGGGGTYNEQFF,TGCGCCGGGGGGGGCGGGGGGACTTACAATGAGCAGTTCTTC
.,TRBV10-1,TRBJ2-1,TRBD1,CASSEGGQGRNEQFF,TGCGCCAGCAGTGAGGGGGGACAGGGGAGGAATGAGCAGTTCTTC
.,TRBV5-1,TRBJ1-5,.,CASSSGTNQPQHF,TGCGCCAGCAGCTCCGGGACGAATCAGCCCCAGCATTTT
once,TRBV9,TRBJ2-6,.,CASSVAPGANVLTF,TGTGCCAGCAGCGTAGCTCCCGGGGCCAACGTCCTGACTTTC
.,TRBV29-1,TRBJ2-2,TRBD2,CSVAGTSGSHTGELFF,TGCAGCGTGGCCGGGACTAGCGGGAGCCACACCGGGGAGCTGTTTTTT
.,TRBV20-1,TRBJ2-7,TRBD2,CSARGGASGGKYEQYF,TGCAGTGCTAGAGGGGGGGCTAGCGGGGGGAAATACGAGCAGTACTTC
.,TRBV4-3,TRBJ1-2,.,CASSQDPSIAGYTF,TGCGCCAGCAGCCAAGATCCCAGTATTGCTGGCTACACCTTC
.,TRBV7-9,TRBJ2-7,TRBD2,CASSPTERDTPYEQYF,TGTGCCAGCAGCCCGACTGAGCGGGATACCCCCTACGAGCAGTACTTC
many,TRBV10-1,TRBJ2-1,.,CASSALSKSYNEQFF,TGCGCCAGCAGTGCTCTTTCTAAATCCTACAATGAGCAGTTCTTC
.,TRBV15,TRBJ2-3,TRBD2,CATSRARTSGSTDTQYF,TGTGCCACCAGCAGAGCTCGCACTAGCGGGAGTACAGATACGCAGTATTTT